The T cell receptor beta chain described here comes from a study of blood T cell repertoires in COVID-19. V dropped 7 bases and J dropped 4; count of bases not matched to a gene: 5. Germline-derived CDR1 and CDR2 are SQVTM and ANQGSEA. The CDR3 has 13 amino acids. Using immunoSEQ multiplex PCR, the repertoire was profiled, and TCRdb retains in-frame clones only, with some absent. The repertoire holds roughly 20,000 clones, approximately 93% seen once, with about 4% in the top ten. Material: peripheral blood. This receptor was identified in a woman between 50 and 59 years old with active COVID-19. This rearrangement joins TRBV29-1 to TRBJ2-2, with 8 positions matching TRBD1. This chain's CDR3 is CSGGTGPTGELFF. CDR3 nucleotide sequence: TGCAGCGGGGGGACAGGACCCACCGGGGAGCTGTTTTTT.